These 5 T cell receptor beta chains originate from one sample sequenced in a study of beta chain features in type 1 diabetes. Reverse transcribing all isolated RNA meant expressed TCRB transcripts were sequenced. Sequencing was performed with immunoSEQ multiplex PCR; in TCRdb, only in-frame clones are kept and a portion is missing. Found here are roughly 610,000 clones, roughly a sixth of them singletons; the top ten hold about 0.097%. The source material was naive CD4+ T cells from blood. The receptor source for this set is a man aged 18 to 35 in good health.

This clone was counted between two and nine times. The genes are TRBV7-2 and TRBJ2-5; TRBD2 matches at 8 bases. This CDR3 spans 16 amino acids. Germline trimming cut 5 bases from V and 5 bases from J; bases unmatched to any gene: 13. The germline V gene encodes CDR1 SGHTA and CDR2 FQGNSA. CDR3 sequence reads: CASSDYSGKGSETQYF. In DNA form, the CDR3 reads TGTGCCAGCAGCGACTATAGCGGGAAGGGGAGCGAGACCCAGTACTTC. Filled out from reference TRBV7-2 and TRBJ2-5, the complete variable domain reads GAGVSQSPSNKVTEKGKDVELRCDPISGHTALYWYRQSLGQGLEFLIYFQGNSAPDKSGLPSDRFSAERTGGSVSTLTIQRTQQEDSAVYLCASSDYSGKGSETQYFGPGTRLLVL.

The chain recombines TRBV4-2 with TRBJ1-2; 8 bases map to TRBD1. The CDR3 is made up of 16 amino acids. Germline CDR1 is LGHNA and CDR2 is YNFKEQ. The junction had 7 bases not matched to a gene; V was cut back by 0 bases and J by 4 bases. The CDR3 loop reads CASSQDSQGAVYGYTF. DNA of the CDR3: TGTGCCAGCAGCCAAGATTCCCAGGGGGCTGTCTATGGCTACACCTTC.

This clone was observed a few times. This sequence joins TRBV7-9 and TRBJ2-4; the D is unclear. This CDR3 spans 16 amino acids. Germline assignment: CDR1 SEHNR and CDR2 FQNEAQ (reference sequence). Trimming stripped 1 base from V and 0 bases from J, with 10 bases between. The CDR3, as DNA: TGTGCCAGCAGCTTAGGGCAGGAGTTAGCCAAAAACATTCAGTACTTC. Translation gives CASSLGQELAKNIQYF. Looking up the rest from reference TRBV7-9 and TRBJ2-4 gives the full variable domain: DTGVSQNPRHKITKRGQNVTFRCDPISEHNRLYWYRQTLGQGPEFLTYFQNEAQLEKSRLLSDRFSAERPKGSFSTLEIQRTEQGDSAMYLCASSLGQELAKNIQYFGAGTRLSVL.

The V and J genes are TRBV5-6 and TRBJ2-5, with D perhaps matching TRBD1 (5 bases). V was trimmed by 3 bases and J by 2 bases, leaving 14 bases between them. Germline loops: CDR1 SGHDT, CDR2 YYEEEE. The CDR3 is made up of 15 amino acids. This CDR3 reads CASSSLRQGQETQYF. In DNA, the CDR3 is TGTGCCAGCAGCTCGCTCCGGCAGGGACAAGAGACCCAGTACTTC.

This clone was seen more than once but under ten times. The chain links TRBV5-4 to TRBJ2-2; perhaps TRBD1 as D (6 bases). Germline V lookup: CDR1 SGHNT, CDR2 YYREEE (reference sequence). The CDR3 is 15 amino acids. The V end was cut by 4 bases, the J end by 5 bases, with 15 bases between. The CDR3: CASSSFIQGTGELFF. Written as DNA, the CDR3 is TGTGCCAGCAGCAGCTTTATACAGGGAACCGGGGAGCTGTTTTTT.